The T cell receptor beta chain described here comes from a study of CD8 T cells in ankylosing spondylitis. As the method for making TCR beta libraries, quantitative 5'-RACE with molecular barcodes was used. TCRdb analysed the 5' RACE reads with MiXCR anew, one entry per CDR3 protein. The table records about 160,000 distinct CDR3 sequences, around 19% of them present only once. Regarding this clonotype: Its target is not known.

The CDR3 runs to 16 residues. V gave up 1 base and J gave up 7 bases; unmatched junction bases: 8. The germline gives CDR1 LGHNA, CDR2 YNFKEQ. Study-wide points: In ankylosing spondylitis patients, matched synovial fluid reportedly showed significant enrichment of disease-linked clones. It appeared that ankylosing spondylitis blood was characterized by a TCR beta motif of 8 or 9 highly homologous variants.

The chain links TRBV4-2 to TRBJ2-1; 9 bases fit TRBD2. Sequenced sample: blood, either unsorted or a sorted T cell fraction (not recorded which). The sequence derives from a male donor with ankylosing spondylitis or in good health (not recorded which). The CDR3 here is CASSQVWREGKNEQFF. The CDR3 nucleotides read TGTGCCAGCAGCCAAGTCTGGCGGGAGGGCAAAAATGAGCAGTTCTTC.